This T cell receptor beta chain was captured in a study of response to subunit inactivated influenza vaccine. Germline CDR1 reads SEHNR; CDR2 reads FQNEAQ (reference sequence). V was trimmed by 0 bases and J by 3 bases, leaving 6 bases between them. The CDR3 length is 13 residues. In its sample, this clonotype was seen many times. TCRdb called the RT-PCR reads again in MiXCR, with one record for every CDR3 protein. The sample comprises more than 450,000 distinct CDR3 sequences, approximately 7.7% of which are singletons, and 10% to 15% rests with the top ten. The TCR sequence derives from a man aged 50 to 69 who received an inactivated influenza vaccine. This material consisted of PBMCs from blood, taken around 25 months after vaccination. J is TRBJ2-7 and V is TRBV7-9; D call uncertain. The CDR3 spells CASSLAWGYEQYF. CDR3 in DNA: TGTGCCAGCAGCTTAGCTTGGGGCTACGAGCAGTACTTC. Using reference TRBV7-9 and TRBJ2-7 for the parts outside the CDR3, the full variable domain is DTGVSQNPRHKITKRGQNVTFRCDPISEHNRLYWYRQTLGQGPEFLTYFQNEAQLEKSRLLSDRFSAERPKGSFSTLEIQRTEQGDSAMYLCASSLAWGYEQYFGPGTRLTVT.